This T cell receptor (beta chain) stems from a study of cytomegalovirus exposure and HLA in healthy donors. Vbeta (60) and Jbeta (13) primers were used in the PCR. The protocol was immunoSEQ multiplex PCR, while the TCRdb copy is restricted to in-frame clones and leaves out a portion. The sample yields about 150,000 clones, about 88% seen once. Germline V gene data show CDR1 as SGHKS and CDR2 as YYEKEE (reference sequence). The CDR3 loop spans 13 amino acids. Trimming cost V 3 bases and J 10 bases, with 11 bases left between them. The receptor was isolated from a woman aged 18-30 years in good health and CMV-seronegative. The source material was PBMCs. The chain is built from TRBV5-5 and TRBJ2-6; D is possibly TRBD1 (6 bases). The CDR3 region has the DNA TGTGCCAGCAGCTCAAACCAGGGGAACGTCCTGACTTTC. This encodes CASSSNQGNVLTF.